This is a list of T cell receptor beta chains from one sample in a study of blood T cells in healthy people across ages. TCRdb processed the 5' RACE reads anew with MiXCR; each CDR3 protein has one entry. The repertoire has approximately 780,000 distinct CDR3 sequences, more than 25% of them found once; the top ten carry around 2.9%. These data were also reused for a study on T cells of mothers and their children.

Sequencing was performed on blood. Receptors originate from a boy between 10 and 17 years old in good health. Each CDR3 is given with its conserved first and last residue. D genes are given only for firm matches. Clone size appears in some rows only: once, few, many, or a class for an expanded clone.

>TRBV7-2|-|few|TRBJ2-3
TGTGCCAGCAGCTTAAAGGGTAGCACAGATACGCAGTATTTT
CASSLKGSTDTQYF
>TRBV10-3|-|few|TRBJ1-2
TGTGCCATCAGTGAGTCGGGTGAGGCCGACTTTACCTATGGCTACACCTTC
CAISESGEADFTYGYTF
>TRBV20-1|-|-|TRBJ2-7
TGCGGTGCTAGTATCCCGGCGTGGGGCTCCTACGAGCAGTACTTC
CGASIPAWGSYEQYF
>TRBV20-1|-|-|TRBJ2-7
TGCAGTGCTACACGCAATCGTGGGACCCCTGCCCACGAGCAGTACTTC
CSATRNRGTPAHEQYF
>TRBV6-5|TRBD1|few|TRBJ1-2
TGTGCCATTCGACAGGGGACTAACTATGGCTACACCTTC
CAIRQGTNYGYTF
>TRBV7-2|TRBD1|-|TRBJ2-7
TGTGCCAGCAGCGTGGACAGGTTCTCCTACGAGCAGTACTTC
CASSVDRFSYEQYF
>TRBV29-1|TRBD1|few|TRBJ2-7
TGCAGCGTCCTCCCCGGGACAGTTTCCTACGAGCAGTACTTC
CSVLPGTVSYEQYF
>TRBV11-3|-|-|TRBJ2-1
TGTGCCAGCAGCAGCCAGACAGAGAACAATGAGCAGTTCTTC
CASSSQTENNEQFF
>TRBV11-2|TRBD2|-|TRBJ2-1
TGTGCCAGCAGCTTAAGTTCTAGCGGGGGGCCCCCCGGCTCCTACAATGAGCAGTTCTTC
CASSLSSSGGPPGSYNEQFF
>TRBV12-3/TRBV12-4|-|-|TRBJ1-1
TGTGCCAGCTCACAGGGTGGCACTGAAGCTTCCTTT
CASSQGGTEASF
>TRBV29-1|TRBD2|-|TRBJ2-1
TGCAGCGTCGCCTCTAGCGGGGGGGCCAGTGAGCAGTTCTTC
CSVASSGGASEQFF
>TRBV6-5|TRBD1|-|TRBJ1-1
TGTGCCAGCAGGACAGGGGGTGTGGACACTGAAGCTTTCTTT
CASRTGGVDTEAFF
>TRBV20-1|TRBD2|-|TRBJ2-7
TGCAGTGCTAAACCGACTAGCTCCTTCTCCTACGAGCAGTACTTC
CSAKPTSSFSYEQYF
>TRBV12-3/TRBV12-4|-|many|TRBJ2-1
TGTGCCAGCAGTTTAGGGGCGGCGGGCTACAATGAGCAGTTCTTC
CASSLGAAGYNEQFF
>TRBV7-9|TRBD1|-|TRBJ2-2
TGTGCCAGCAGCGTGGGACAGGGCGACACCGGGGAGCTGTTTTTT
CASSVGQGDTGELFF
>TRBV5-1|-|-|TRBJ1-1
TGCGCCAGCAGCTCCCTTTCGACAGTAAACACTGAAGCTTCCTTT
CASSSLSTVNTEASF
>TRBV10-3|TRBD1|few|TRBJ2-7
TGTGCCATCAGTTCCCGGGACAGGTCATCGGCCAGCTCCTACGAGCAGTACTTC
CAISSRDRSSASSYEQYF
>TRBV3-1|TRBD1|once|TRBJ1-2
TGTGCCAGCAGCCAACCGGGACAGGGAGCAGCTAACTATGGCTACACCTTC
CASSQPGQGAANYGYTF
>TRBV12-3/TRBV12-4|-|-|TRBJ1-2
TGTGCCAGCAGCTACGGGACGGAGGGTGGCTACACCTTC
CASSYGTEGGYTF
>TRBV7-3|-|few|TRBJ2-2
TGTGCCAGCAGCTTAAATCTCCCCCTGAACACCGGGGAGCTGTTTTTT
CASSLNLPLNTGELFF
>TRBV12-3/TRBV12-4|TRBD2|-|TRBJ2-7
TGTGCCAGCAGTACCCGGACTAGAGGCGAGCAGTACTTC
CASSTRTRGEQYF
>TRBV12-5|-|-|TRBJ1-4
TGTGCTAGTGGTATGTCCCCTCGGGAAAAACTGTTTTTT
CASGMSPREKLFF
>TRBV12-3/TRBV12-4|-|-|TRBJ1-1
TGTGCCAGCAGTACCCGGGACGGGAACACTGAAGCTTTCTTT
CASSTRDGNTEAFF
>TRBV29-1|-|-|TRBJ2-1
TGCAGCGTTGAAGGACGTCTATACAATGAGCAGTTCTTC
CSVEGRLYNEQFF
>TRBV5-1|-|-|TRBJ2-1
TGCGCCAGCAGGGCGGGGCACAATGAGCAGTTCTTC
CASRAGHNEQFF
>TRBV15|-|-|TRBJ1-1
TGTGCCACCAGTGGGGGTATGAACACTGAAGCTTTCTTT
CATSGGMNTEAFF
>TRBV4-1|-|-|TRBJ1-6
TGCGCCAGCAGCCAAGGACAAGCCTATAATTCACCCCTCCACTTT
CASSQGQAYNSPLHF
>TRBV15|-|-|TRBJ2-3
TGTGCCACCAGCGAGAGGTTAACAGATACGCAGTATTTT
CATSERLTDTQYF